Listed below are T cell receptor beta chains from one sample, sequenced in a study of shared clonotypes between healthy human individuals. Sequenced by immunoSEQ multiplex PCR; TCRdb stores in-frame clones only, minus some. Of about 1 million clones listed, more than 60% are singletons. What was sequenced was memory CD4+ T cells sorted from blood. The receptors shown here come from a man between 18 and 29 years old in good health. Each CDR3 is given with its conserved first and last residue. Fields, in order: J gene, clone size, V gene, D gene, CDR3 DNA, CDR3 protein. D genes are given only for firm matches. Clone size is stated in some rows and not others, as once, few, many or a class when expanded.

J gene: TRBJ1-1
clone size: once
V gene: TRBV28
D gene: TRBD1
CDR3 DNA: TGTGCCAGCTCACAGGGGTACACTGAAGCTTTCTTT
CDR3 protein: CASSQGYTEAFF

J gene: TRBJ2-5
clone size: -
V gene: TRBV18
D gene: -
CDR3 DNA: TGTGCCAGCTCACGGGGATTGGGAGAGACCCAGTACTTC
CDR3 protein: CASSRGLGETQYF

J gene: TRBJ2-3
clone size: -
V gene: TRBV7-2
D gene: -
CDR3 DNA: TGTGCCAGCAGCTTAGCTGGGAGCCGTGGGGATACGCAGTATTTT
CDR3 protein: CASSLAGSRGDTQYF

J gene: TRBJ1-5
clone size: -
V gene: TRBV5-1
D gene: -
CDR3 DNA: TGCGCCAGCAGCTTGGGCCCCTTCCCAGGGTCTCAGCCCCAGCATTTT
CDR3 protein: CASSLGPFPGSQPQHF

J gene: TRBJ2-3
clone size: -
V gene: TRBV28
D gene: TRBD1
CDR3 DNA: TGTGCCAGCAGTTTAGACAGGGGGGTTCTCACAGATACGCAGTATTTT
CDR3 protein: CASSLDRGVLTDTQYF

J gene: TRBJ1-6
clone size: many
V gene: TRBV30
D gene: -
CDR3 DNA: TGTGCCTGGAGTGTTATTAGGGGGAATTCACCCCTCCACTTT
CDR3 protein: CAWSVIRGNSPLHF

J gene: TRBJ2-5
clone size: -
V gene: TRBV19
D gene: TRBD2
CDR3 DNA: TGTGCCAGTACCTCAACGGGGACTAAAGCCGGCGAGACCCAGTACTTC
CDR3 protein: CASTSTGTKAGETQYF

J gene: TRBJ2-3
clone size: -
V gene: TRBV5-4
D gene: -
CDR3 DNA: TGTGCCAGCATCCCCCCCGGTTTAGAGAGCACAGATACGCAGTATTTT
CDR3 protein: CASIPPGLESTDTQYF

J gene: TRBJ2-7
clone size: -
V gene: TRBV5-1
D gene: -
CDR3 DNA: TGCGCCAGCAGCTTGGGGGCAGGGTCGGCCTACGAGCAGTACTTC
CDR3 protein: CASSLGAGSAYEQYF

J gene: TRBJ2-2
clone size: -
V gene: TRBV6-1
D gene: TRBD1
CDR3 DNA: TGTGCCAGCAGTGGATTCATGGGACAGAGACCGTTCACCGGGGAGCTGTTTTTT
CDR3 protein: CASSGFMGQRPFTGELFF

J gene: TRBJ2-1
clone size: -
V gene: TRBV7-2
D gene: -
CDR3 DNA: TGTGCCAGCAGCTTAGCGTTGATGTTCTCCTACAATGAGCAGTTCTTC
CDR3 protein: CASSLALMFSYNEQFF

J gene: TRBJ1-4
clone size: many
V gene: TRBV5-1
D gene: TRBD1
CDR3 DNA: TGCGCCAGCAGCCCCGGGACAGGGGAGGTAAAACTGTTTTTT
CDR3 protein: CASSPGTGEVKLFF

J gene: TRBJ2-2
clone size: -
V gene: TRBV5-1
D gene: -
CDR3 DNA: TGCGCCAGCAGCTGGACTCCAGGGTTCGGGACCGGGGAGCTGTTTTTT
CDR3 protein: CASSWTPGFGTGELFF

J gene: TRBJ1-5
clone size: -
V gene: TRBV27
D gene: -
CDR3 DNA: TGTGCCAGCAGTCCTCGACTGAGCAATAGCAATCAGCCCCAGCATTTT
CDR3 protein: CASSPRLSNSNQPQHF

J gene: TRBJ2-2
clone size: -
V gene: TRBV10-3
D gene: -
CDR3 DNA: TGTGCCATCAGTGACCCGGGACGGAACACCGGGGAGCTGTTTTTT
CDR3 protein: CAISDPGRNTGELFF

J gene: TRBJ1-2
clone size: -
V gene: TRBV29-1
D gene: TRBD1
CDR3 DNA: TGCAGCGTTGGGACAGGGAACTATGGCTACACCTTC
CDR3 protein: CSVGTGNYGYTF

J gene: TRBJ2-7
clone size: -
V gene: TRBV5-4
D gene: -
CDR3 DNA: TGTGCCAGCAGCTCAGAACCAGCAGGACAGTCTCTGGGGCAGTACTTC
CDR3 protein: CASSSEPAGQSLGQYF